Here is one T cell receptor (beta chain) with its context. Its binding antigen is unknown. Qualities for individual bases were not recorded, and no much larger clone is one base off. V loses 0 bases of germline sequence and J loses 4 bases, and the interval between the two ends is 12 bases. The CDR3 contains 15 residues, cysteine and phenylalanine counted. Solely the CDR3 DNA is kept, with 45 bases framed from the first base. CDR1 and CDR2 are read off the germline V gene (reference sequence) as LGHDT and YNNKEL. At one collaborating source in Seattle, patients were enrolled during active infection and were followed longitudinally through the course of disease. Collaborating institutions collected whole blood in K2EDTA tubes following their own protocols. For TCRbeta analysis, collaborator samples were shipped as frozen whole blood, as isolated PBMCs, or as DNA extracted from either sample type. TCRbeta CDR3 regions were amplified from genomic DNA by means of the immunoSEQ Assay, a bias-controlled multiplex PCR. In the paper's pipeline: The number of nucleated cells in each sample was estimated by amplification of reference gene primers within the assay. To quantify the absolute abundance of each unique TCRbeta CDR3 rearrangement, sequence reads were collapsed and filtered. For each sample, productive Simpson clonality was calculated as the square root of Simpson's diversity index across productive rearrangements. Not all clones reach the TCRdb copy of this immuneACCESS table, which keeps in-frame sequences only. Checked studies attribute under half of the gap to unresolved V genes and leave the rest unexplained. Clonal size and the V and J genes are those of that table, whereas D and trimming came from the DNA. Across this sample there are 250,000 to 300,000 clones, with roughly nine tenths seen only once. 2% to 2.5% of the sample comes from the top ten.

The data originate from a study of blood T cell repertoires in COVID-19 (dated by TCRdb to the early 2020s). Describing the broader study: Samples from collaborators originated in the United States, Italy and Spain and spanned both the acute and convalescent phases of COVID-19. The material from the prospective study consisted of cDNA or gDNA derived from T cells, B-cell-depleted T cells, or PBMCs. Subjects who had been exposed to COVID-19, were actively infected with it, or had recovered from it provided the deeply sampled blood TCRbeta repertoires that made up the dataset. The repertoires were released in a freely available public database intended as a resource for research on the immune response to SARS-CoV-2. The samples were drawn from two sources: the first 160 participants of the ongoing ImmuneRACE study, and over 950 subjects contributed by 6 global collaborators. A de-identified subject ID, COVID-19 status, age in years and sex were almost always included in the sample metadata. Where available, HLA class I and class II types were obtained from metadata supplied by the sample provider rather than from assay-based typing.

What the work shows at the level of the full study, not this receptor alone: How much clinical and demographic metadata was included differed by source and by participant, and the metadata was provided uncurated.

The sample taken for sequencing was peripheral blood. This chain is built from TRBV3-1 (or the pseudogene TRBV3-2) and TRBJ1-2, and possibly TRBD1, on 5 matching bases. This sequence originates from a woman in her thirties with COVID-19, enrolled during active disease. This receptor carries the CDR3 CASSQDYWTPYGYTF. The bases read TGTGCCAGCAGCCAAGATTATTGGACACCCTATGGCTACACCTTC.